These 5 T cell receptor beta chains share one sample of origin, sequenced in a study of beta chain features in type 1 diabetes. Isolated RNA was reverse transcribed in full, so expressed TCRB transcripts were sequenced. Profiled with immunoSEQ multiplex PCR; TCRdb holds only in-frame clones, not every one. The data hold more than 350,000 clones, with more than 9.5% observed a single time. The material sequenced was naive CD4+ T cells from blood. The receptors here all came from a woman aged 18 to 35 in good health.

There are a few counts of this clone. The chain links TRBV5-4 to TRBJ2-7; weak D call: TRBD2 (5 bases). With 4 bases removed from V and 5 bases from J, the gap between germline ends came to 22 bases. This CDR3 contains 16 residues. Germline lookup yields CDR1 SGHNT and CDR2 YYREEE (reference sequence). The CDR3 reads CASSTPRTGLENEQYF. The CDR3, as DNA: TGTGCCAGCAGCACACCCCGGACGGGATTAGAGAACGAGCAGTACTTC. Full variable domain (outside the CDR3, taken from reference TRBV5-4 and TRBJ2-7): ETGVTQSPTHLIKTRGQQVTLRCSSQSGHNTVSWYQQALGQGPQFIFQYYREEENGRGNFPPRFSGLQFPNYSSELNVNALELDDSALYLCASSTPRTGLENEQYFGPGTRLTVT.

The rearrangement uses TRBV9 and TRBJ2-1, with D tentatively TRBD2 (7 bases). CDR1 and CDR2 from the germline V gene are SGDLS and YYNGEE. This CDR3 has 16 residues. V dropped 2 bases and J dropped 7 bases, with 19 bases sitting between them. The CDR3 DNA reads TGTGCCAGCAGCGTGTACAGGGCCACCGGGAGGAATGAGCAGTTCTTC. Protein sequence: CASSVYRATGRNEQFF.

The V call is TRBV30, the J call TRBJ2-5; D is undetermined. Germline values: CDR1 GTSNPN, CDR2 SVGIG (reference sequence). The ends were cut back, 4 bases at V and 5 bases at J, with 20 bases in the middle. CDR3 length: 15 amino acids. CDR3 protein: CAWTSAQPGRETQYF. The CDR3, as DNA: TGTGCCTGGACCTCGGCCCAGCCCGGCAGGGAGACCCAGTACTTC.

This clone occurred a few times. The genes are TRBV27 and TRBJ1-4; D may be TRBD1 (6 bases). Per the germline V gene, CDR1 is MNHEY and CDR2 is SMNVEV (reference sequence). The V gene lost 4 bases and the J gene lost 4 bases, with 13 bases spanning the gap. This CDR3 spans 15 amino acids. Written as DNA, the CDR3 is TGTGCCAGCAGTTATCAGGGGACCATTAATGAAAAACTGTTTTTT. It is translated as CASSYQGTINEKLFF. The full variable domain, with the rest looked up from reference TRBV27 and TRBJ1-4, is EAQVTQNPRYLITVTGKKLTVTCSQNMNHEYMSWYRQDPGLGLRQIYYSMNVEVTDKGDVPEGYKVSRKEKRNFPLILESPSPNQTSLYFCASSYQGTINEKLFFGSGTQLSVL.

The CDR3 sequence: CASSQETVRTSPLHF. The CDR3 DNA is TGTGCCAGCAGCCAAGAGACTGTTCGGACTTCACCCCTCCACTTT. The V call is TRBV14, the J call TRBJ1-6; no clear D. Trimming removed 0 bases at V and 9 bases at J, with 12 bases between. This CDR3 spans 15 amino acids. Germline lookup yields CDR1 SGHDN and CDR2 FVKESK.